This T cell receptor (beta chain) was observed in a study of blood T cell repertoires in COVID-19 (dated by TCRdb to about 2020). Notes on the research overall: Samples from collaborators originated in the United States, Italy and Spain and spanned both the acute and convalescent phases of COVID-19. The prospective study material was composed of cDNA or gDNA derived from T cells, B-cell-depleted T cells, or PBMCs. The dataset comprised deeply sampled blood TCRbeta repertoires from subjects exposed to, actively infected with, or recovered from COVID-19. The repertoires were made available in a free public database intended to serve as a resource for research on the immune response to SARS-CoV-2. Samples came from the ongoing ImmuneRACE study (first 160 participants) plus 1,254 subjects from 6 global collaborators. A de-identified subject ID, COVID-19 status, age in years and sex were almost always included in the sample metadata. HLA class I and class II types, where available, came from metadata supplied by the sample provider rather than from assay-based typing. The study at large found these results: The quantity of clinical and demographic metadata differed by source and by participant and was supplied without curation.

A word on this clone: What this receptor recognizes is not known. No per-base quality is available; no much larger clone lies one base away.

For CDR1 and CDR2, the germline V gene (reference sequence) lists SGHNT and YYREEE. Deletion took 4 bases off V and 4 bases off J, with a span of 17 bases between the germline ends. The CDR3, from cysteine to phenylalanine, totals 15 residues. Of all the DNA, just the CDR3 is kept, 45 bases in frame from base 1. TCRbeta CDR3 regions were amplified from genomic DNA using the immunoSEQ Assay, a bias-controlled multiplex PCR. Per the original workflow: Nucleated cell counts per sample were estimated from amplification of reference gene primers within the assay. To quantify the absolute abundance of each unique TCRbeta CDR3 rearrangement, sequence reads were collapsed and filtered. Productive Simpson clonality was computed per sample as the square root of Simpson's diversity index over productive rearrangements. TCRdb carries this immuneACCESS record with in-frame sequences only. Its versions omit some clonotypes, under half of them owing to an unresolved V gene in the studies checked, with the rest unexplained. V, J and clone size are those of that table, while D and trimming were read from the DNA. The sample table shows a few hundred thousand clones, and about 85% are seen once. Clones ranked in the top ten supply roughly 2% of the sample.

A second Seattle source provided samples from volunteer blood donors who had recovered from COVID-19. Each collaborating institution followed its own protocols to collect whole blood in K2EDTA tubes. For TCRbeta analysis, collaborators shipped samples as frozen whole blood, isolated PBMCs, or DNA extracted from either of those sample types. The clonotype comes from a woman aged 50 to 65 who had recovered from COVID-19. The specimen sequenced was peripheral blood. This receptor chain uses TRBV5-4 and TRBJ1-2; no confident D gene assignment can be made. The CDR3 is CASSPEDPLLYGYTF. The bases read TGTGCCAGCAGCCCGGAGGACCCCCTCCTCTATGGCTACACCTTC.